Listed below are T cell receptor beta chains from one sample, sequenced in a study of T cell responses to AZD1222 COVID-19 vaccine. The protocol was immunoSEQ multiplex PCR, while the TCRdb copy is restricted to in-frame clones and leaves out a portion. The sample comprises some 110,000 clones, more than 70% of which are singletons, and approximately 10% rests with the top ten. The material was peripheral blood, obtained on day 0 of AZD1222 vaccination. These receptor sequences come from an adult in good health. The CDR3 runs from the conserved cysteine through the conserved F or W. The D gene is left open where the match is weak. Expanded clones get a size class; other rows say once, few or many, or leave the size out.

size | J | D | V | DNA | CDR3
NA | TRBJ2-5 | TRBD2 | TRBV5-4 | TGTGCCAGCAGCTTGGGCGGGAGAGAGGAGACCCAGTACTTC | CASSLGGREETQYF
NA | TRBJ2-1 | TRBD2 | TRBV5-1 | TGCGCCAGCAGCTTCCTAGCGGGATCCTACAATGAGCAGTTCTTC | CASSFLAGSYNEQFF
once | TRBJ1-2 | NA | TRBV2 | TGTGCCAGCAGTGGGTGGTCGGAGGATGGCTACACCTTC | CASSGWSEDGYTF
NA | TRBJ1-5 | NA | TRBV28 | TGTGCCAGCAGTTCTTGGGGGGCAGTTAGCAATCAGCCCCAGCATTTT | CASSSWGAVSNQPQHF
NA | TRBJ1-5 | TRBD1 | TRBV18 | TGTGCCAGCTCACGACAGGGGGTGGGCAATCAGCCCCAGCATTTT | CASSRQGVGNQPQHF
NA | TRBJ2-2 | TRBD2 | TRBV18 | TGTGCCAGCTCACCGCGTGGCGGGAGGGCCACCGGGGAGCTGTTTTTT | CASSPRGGRATGELFF
once | TRBJ1-4 | TRBD1 | TRBV6-5 | TGTGCCAGCAGTACGACAGGGGGCACTAATGAAAAACTGTTTTTT | CASSTTGGTNEKLFF
NA | TRBJ2-5 | NA | TRBV30 | TGTGCCTGGGTCGGGCGCAGCCCGCTCGAGACCCAGTACTTC | CAWVGRSPLETQYF
NA | TRBJ2-5 | NA | TRBV4-1 | TGCGCCAGCAGCCAACGGGGACAACAAGAGACCCAGTACTTC | CASSQRGQQETQYF
NA | TRBJ1-2 | TRBD1 | TRBV13 | TGTGCCAGCAGCTTAGGCAGGGCCAGGGGGAACTATGGCTACACCTTC | CASSLGRARGNYGYTF
few | TRBJ1-4 | NA | TRBV19 | TGTGCCAGTAGTACACAGGGCCGGAAACTGTTTTTT | CASSTQGRKLFF
NA | TRBJ1-1 | NA | TRBV6-5 | TGTGCCAGCAGTTATACTCCCACAGGGAACACTGAAGCTTTCTTT | CASSYTPTGNTEAFF
NA | TRBJ2-1 | TRBD2 | TRBV18 | TGTGCCAGCTCAGCCGGGACTAGCGGGAGTATTTTTGAGCAGTTCTTC | CASSAGTSGSIFEQFF
NA | TRBJ2-7 | NA | TRBV6-2/TRBV6-3 | TGTGCCAGCAGTTACCTCTTCTACGAGCAGTACTTC | CASSYLFYEQYF
NA | TRBJ2-1 | TRBD2 | TRBV24-1 | TGTGCCACCAGTGACCCCGGGACTAGCGGGAGAGAGGGTATCTACAATGAGCAGTTCTTC | CATSDPGTSGREGIYNEQFF
NA | TRBJ1-1 | TRBD1 | TRBV3-1/TRBV3-2 | TGTGCCAGCAGCACCCGGACAGGGGGTACTGAAGCTTTCTTT | CASSTRTGGTEAFF
NA | TRBJ2-2 | NA | TRBV4-2 | TGTGCCAGCAGCCAGTCGGTCAGAAACACCGGGGAGCTGTTTTTT | CASSQSVRNTGELFF
NA | TRBJ2-7 | NA | TRBV27 | TGTGCCAGCAGCCAACACGGAGTCTACGAGCAGTACTTC | CASSQHGVYEQYF
NA | TRBJ2-1 | NA | TRBV5-8 | TGTGCCAGCAGCTTCGGGCAGGGGCATAATGAGCAGTTCTTC | CASSFGQGHNEQFF
NA | TRBJ2-5 | NA | TRBV5-4 | TGTGCCAGCAGCTTGGCTCAGGGTAAAGAGACCCAGTACTTC | CASSLAQGKETQYF
once | TRBJ2-5 | TRBD1 | TRBV24-1 | TGTGCCACCAGTGACACAGGGGGCCGAGGAGAGACCCAGTACTTC | CATSDTGGRGETQYF
NA | TRBJ1-2 | TRBD1 | TRBV24-1 | TGTGCCACCAGTTCCGGGACAGGGGGTGGCTACACCTTC | CATSSGTGGGYTF
once | TRBJ1-5 | NA | TRBV19 | TGTGCCAGTAGTATTAGGGCCGATCCCCAGCATTTT | CASSIRADPQHF
NA | TRBJ2-3 | NA | TRBV5-1 | TGCGCCAGCAGCCGGGGGCCTAGCACAGATACGCAGTATTTT | CASSRGPSTDTQYF
NA | TRBJ2-3 | NA | TRBV5-1 | TGCGCCAGCAGCTTGAACGCGGGCCTTTTAACAGATACGCAGTATTTT | CASSLNAGLLTDTQYF
NA | TRBJ1-1 | NA | TRBV10-3 | TGTGCCATCAGTGTTATGGATATCGGGACGGAAGCTTTCTTT | CAISVMDIGTEAFF
few | TRBJ1-2 | TRBD1 | TRBV7-9 | TGTGCCAGCACCCAATTACAGGGGCACTATGGCTACACCTTC | CASTQLQGHYGYTF
NA | TRBJ2-7 | NA | TRBV19 | TGTGCCAGTAGTATCGGGACGGATAACGAGCAGTACTTC | CASSIGTDNEQYF
NA | TRBJ2-7 | NA | TRBV5-1 | TGCGCCAGCAGCTTGGGGTTCAGGGGAGAGCAGTACTTC | CASSLGFRGEQYF
NA | TRBJ1-2 | NA | TRBV18 | TGTGCCAGCTCACCATTGGCTGGAAATGGCTACACCTTC | CASSPLAGNGYTF
NA | TRBJ2-7 | NA | TRBV28 | TGTGCCAGCAGTTTATACAGCTACGAGCAGTACTTC | CASSLYSYEQYF
NA | TRBJ2-5 | NA | TRBV18 | TGTGCCAGCTCTCCAGCCCGGGAGACCCAGTACTTC | CASSPARETQYF
NA | TRBJ1-1 | TRBD1 | TRBV19 | TGTGCCAGTAGTAGAACAGGGGCGAACACTGAAGCTTTCTTT | CASSRTGANTEAFF
NA | TRBJ1-1 | NA | TRBV7-3 | TGTGCCAGCAGCTTAGAGACTAACACTGAAGCTTTCTTT | CASSLETNTEAFF
NA | TRBJ1-2 | NA | TRBV28 | TGTGCCAGCAGTCTCAACTATGGCTACACCTTC | CASSLNYGYTF